This T cell receptor beta chain was recorded in a study of CD8 T cells in ankylosing spondylitis (dated by TCRdb to about 2017). In the study overall: T cell receptor beta repertoires were profiled in healthy donors and ankylosing spondylitis patients so that disease-linked TCR variants could be found. The full study cohort was made up of 25 ankylosing spondylitis patients and about a hundred healthy donors. Peripheral blood was sampled, and synovial fluid was also collected from ankylosing spondylitis patients.

After removal of 6 bases from V and 1 base from J, the junction retains 2 bases not matched to a gene. The CDR3 runs 13 amino acids, cysteine and phenylalanine included. CDR3 DNA is the only sequence kept; it has 39 bases, read in frame from the first base. CDR1 and CDR2 are drawn from the germline V gene (reference sequence): DFQATT, SNEGSKA. The paper as a whole reports these results and caveats: The disease-linked clones showed a CD8+ phenotype and occurred at relatively low frequencies in peripheral blood. Significant enrichment of the disease-linked clones was reported in matched synovial fluid samples from ankylosing spondylitis patients. Blood from ankylosing spondylitis patients appeared to be characterized by a TCR beta motif made up of 8 or 9 highly homologous amino acid variants. Some TCR beta motif variants had previously been reported in synovial fluid and blood of reactive arthritis patients, which suggested common disease-initiation mechanisms.

TCRdb lists the instrument as Illumina HiSeq 2500. Quantitative 5'-RACE with molecular barcodes was the method used to prepare the TCR beta libraries. Concerning the study's data processing: A new computational method, built on a probabilistic model of VDJ rearrangement, was used to identify disease-linked TCR variants. Using fastp trimming at Q25 and MiXCR clonotype assembly, TCRdb reanalyzed the public sequencing data and kept in-frame beta chains. Rows merge per CDR3 protein into single entries with the most common DNA and genes. The authors' filters were not applied to this entry. The table for this sample lists about 250,000 distinct CDR3 sequences; roughly 32% of them were counted only once. The ten largest clones represent around 4% of the sample. This clonotype has only a few counts. Which antigen it targets is not known. Base-call qualities are not available, and no considerably larger clone is one nucleotide away.

The rearrangement joined TRBV20-1 to TRBJ2-2; 7 bases in the middle match TRBD1. The clonotype originates from a male donor with ankylosing spondylitis or in good health (not recorded which). What was sequenced was blood, either unsorted or a sorted T cell fraction (not recorded which). The DNA sequence is as follows: TGCAGTGCCAGGACAGGGAACACCGGGGAGCTGTTTTTT. This gives the protein CSARTGNTGELFF.